This T cell receptor (beta chain) is from a study of T cell repertoires in cytomegalovirus infection (dated by TCRdb to between 2018 and 2020). As for the study more broadly: Because public TCR beta signatures pointed to carriage of CMV infection together with the matching HLA type, the HLA type of each donor mattered for the analysis. The study at large found these results: In both this cohort and an independent cohort of approximately 350 donors, the cumulative frequency of public TCR beta family members distinguished carriers of CMV infection plus the relevant HLA type. The ex vivo response was dominated by HLA-C-restricted CMV-specific TCR beta clonotypes, which also provided the single most frequent clonotype in two of eight donors.

This clonotype came up many times. Its antigen has not been determined. No much larger clone exists at a distance of one base, and base qualities are not known. V sheds 5 bases and J sheds 1 base, leaving 20 bases between their ends. Measured from the cysteine to the phenylalanine, the CDR3 is 17 residues long. Only CDR3 DNA is held: 51 bases, read in frame from base 1. As encoded in the germline V gene, CDR1 is SGHVS while CDR2 is FNYEAQ. The instrument given in TCRdb is Illumina HiSeq 1500. TCRdb handled the public reads itself, with Q25 trimming in fastp and clone calling in MiXCR, and kept productive beta chains. One record per CDR3 amino acid sequence lists the most common genes and DNA. Present in this sample are just under 300,000 distinct CDR3 sequences, around 9.1% of which were seen just once. Approximately 2.4% of the sample rests with the top ten.

The rearranged chain carries TRBV7-6 and TRBJ1-1; the best D guess is TRBD1, with 5 bases matching. The TCR comes from a human donor in good health (CMV status not recorded). Some clones in this sample may be carry-over from other donors' samples. Sequencing used PBMCs. The encoded CDR3 is CASSLRGGGTKNTEAFF. Read as DNA, the sequence is TGTGCCAGCAGCCTGCGTGGCGGCGGGACCAAGAACACTGAAGCTTTCTTT. Beyond the CDR3, the reference TRBV7-6 and TRBJ1-1 genes provide the residues; the full variable domain reads: GAGVSQSPRYKVTKRGQDVALRCDPISGHVSLYWYRQALGQGPEFLTYFNYEAQQDKSGLPNDRFSAERPEGSISTLTIQRTEQRDSAMYRCASSLRGGGTKNTEAFFGQGTRLTVV.